This TCR beta chain appears in the sequencing data of a study of shared clonotypes between healthy human individuals. Libraries were prepared by immunoSEQ multiplex PCR; TCRdb keeps only in-frame clonotypes and omits some of them. The sample holds about 600,000 clones, 98% seen once. Only CD45RO-negative cells positively selected for CCR7 counted as naive CD8 cells, so terminally differentiated effector memory CD45RA+ cells were excluded. Germline-derived CDR1 and CDR2 are ENHRY and SYGVKD. Trimming removed 8 bases from V and 3 bases from J; junction bases left unmatched: 7. The CDR3 spans 13 residues.

The origin of this receptor is a man in his thirties or forties in good health. The chain employs TRBV10-3 and TRBJ2-7; 7 bases agree with TRBD1. Sequencing input: naive CD8+ T cells sorted from blood. DNA for the CDR3: TGTGCCATCTCGGAAGGGGGCGTCTACGAGCAGTACTTC. This gives the protein CAISEGGVYEQYF.